These 13 T cell receptor beta chains share one sample of origin, sequenced in a study of spatial heterogeneity in lung cancer. Time point: sample taken at primary tumor resection. Sequencing of whole RNA from tumor, nontumor lung or frozen PBMC involved no sorting. TCRdb fed the 5' RACE reads into MiXCR, producing one record per CDR3 protein. The table shows tens of thousands of distinct CDR3 sequences, with less than 9% occurring only once. The sequenced sample was PBMCs, obtained at surgery. The receptors originated from a female donor with early-stage non-small cell lung cancer.

The sample holds many counts of this clonotype. This chain links TRBV2 with TRBJ1-3; the D is unclear. This CDR3 has 14 residues. V lost 3 bases and J lost 4, with 10 bases in between. Germline lookup yields CDR1 SNHLY and CDR2 FYNNEI. The CDR3 nucleotides are TGTGCCAGCAGTGATCGGGCACCCGGAAACACCATATATTTT. Translation: CASSDRAPGNTIYF.

This clonotype was seen a few times. One junction end does not reproduce the germline sequence, and a read error may be involved. The chain couples TRBV20-1 to TRBJ2-1, with 8 positions matching TRBD1. Germline V gene data show CDR1 as DFQATT and CDR2 as SNEGSKA (reference sequence). This CDR3 spans 16 amino acids. In nucleotides, the CDR3 is TGCAGTGCTAGAGCCCCCGGGACAGGTCCCTTCAATGAGCGGTTCTTC. Protein product: CSARAPGTGPFNERFF.

This clonotype was seen many times. The chain has TRBV6-2 or TRBV6-3 and TRBJ2-5; D unclear. This CDR3 contains 11 residues. Per the germline V gene, CDR1 is MNHEY and CDR2 is SVGEGT. Trimming pared 6 bases from V and 2 bases from J, leaving 4 bases between. The CDR3: CASSQQETQYF. DNA of the CDR3: TGTGCCAGCAGCCAGCAAGAGACCCAGTACTTC.

This clonotype appeared many times. This chain uses TRBV5-1 with TRBJ2-7; the D is unclear. This CDR3 has 13 amino acids. The germline CDR1 and CDR2 sequences are SGHRS and YFSETQ. V was cut by 0 bases and J by 2 bases, with 6 bases left in between. CDR3 sequence: CASSLEATYEQYF. CDR3 DNA sequence: TGCGCCAGCAGCTTGGAGGCAACCTACGAGCAGTACTTC.

Many counts were recorded for this clonotype. This chain connects TRBV7-2 to TRBJ2-3; 8 bases line up with TRBD2. V was clipped by 3 bases and J by 4 bases; unmatched bases: 9. The CDR3 is 16 residues long. CDR1 is SGHTA and CDR2 is FQGNSA in the germline V gene. The CDR3 DNA reads as TGTGCCAGCAGCTTTGGTGTAGCGGGGTGGGCAGATACGCAGTATTTT. It is translated as CASSFGVAGWADTQYF.

This clonotype was found many times. The chain recombines TRBV19 with TRBJ1-5, with unresolved D. The V gene lost 5 bases and the J gene lost 5 bases, with 16 bases spanning the gap. Germline CDR1 LNHDA, CDR2 SQIVND (reference sequence). CDR3 size: 15 residues. The CDR3, as DNA: TGTGCCAGTAGTGTTGAGGACTTCGGATATCAGCCCCAGCATTTT. This sequence encodes CASSVEDFGYQPQHF.

The gene calls are TRBV6-5 and TRBJ1-2; D unclear. Germline CDR1 and CDR2: MNHEY and SVGAGI. The CDR3 spans 13 residues. V was clipped by 8 bases and J by 8 bases, with 18 bases between them. CDR3 sequence reads: CASSTIQGYGYTF. CDR3 DNA: TGTGCCAGCTCGACCATCCAAGGATACGGCTACACCTTC.

The chain couples TRBV7-2 to TRBJ2-5; TRBD1 or TRBD2 may be the D gene (5 bases each). CDR3 size: 14 residues. The V gene's germline CDR1 is SGHTA and CDR2 FQGNSA. V shed 8 bases and J shed 11 bases, with 24 bases lying between them. The CDR3 loop reads CASDYRRQSSGQYF. Written as DNA, the CDR3 is TGTGCCAGCGACTACCGTCGACAGTCTTCGGGGCAGTACTTC.

This clonotype came up a few times. The genes are TRBV12-3 or TRBV12-4 and TRBJ2-7; no clear D gene. V lost 5 bases and J lost 3, with 5 bases in between. CDR3 size: 11 residues. For the CDR3, the DNA is TGTGCCAGCAGTCGCAACTACGAGCAGTACTTC. The encoded protein is CASSRNYEQYF.

The table lists this clonotype with many counts. The chain joins TRBV3-1 to TRBJ2-2; no clear D gene. Trimming removed 1 base at V and 5 bases at J, with 8 bases between. CDR3 length equals 14 residues. In germline, CDR1 is LGHDT, CDR2 YNNKEL (reference sequence). CDR3 residues: CASSQARNTGELFF. The CDR3, as DNA: TGTGCCAGCAGCCAAGCAAGGAATACCGGGGAGCTGTTTTTT.

In its sample, this clonotype was seen many times. The genes are TRBV19 and TRBJ1-1; D is unresolved. V lost 7 bases to trimming and J lost 0 bases, with 9 bases between them. Germline V gene sequence: CDR1 LNHDA, CDR2 SQIVND (reference sequence). The CDR3 spans 13 residues. The CDR3 region has the DNA TGTGCCAGTACCGCTCAGGTGAACACTGAAGCTTTCTTT. This gives the protein CASTAQVNTEAFF.

This clonotype was seen only a few times. The chain recombines TRBV7-2 with TRBJ2-1; unclear D gene. Germline assignment: CDR1 SGHTA and CDR2 FQGNSA. V lost 6 bases to trimming and J lost 2 bases, with 11 bases between them. This CDR3 has 14 amino acids. The CDR3 coding sequence is TGTGCCAGCAGGTCAGTAGGAGCCTACAATGAGCAGTTCTTC. This gives the protein CASRSVGAYNEQFF.

This clonotype was picked up many times. V gene TRBV7-8 combines with J gene TRBJ1-4, with 8 bases that match TRBD1. The V segment lost 5 bases and the J segment 8 bases; nucleotides outside the gene matches: 13. The CDR3 length is 16 residues. Germline V gene data show CDR1 as SGHVS and CDR2 as FQNEAQ. The CDR3 sequence: CASSVSRGRGMEKLFF. DNA of the CDR3: TGTGCCAGCAGCGTCAGCAGGGGGCGCGGGATGGAAAAACTGTTTTTT.